This entry features one T cell receptor (beta chain) sequence. Method: immunoSEQ multiplex PCR; TCRdb's copy keeps in-frame clones and lacks some. The data contain 200,000 to 300,000 clones, 75% to 90% of them seen just once; the ten biggest clones take up about 2.9%. The CDR3 totals 15 residues. V was clipped by 3 bases and J by 2 bases, with 13 bases between them. Germline CDR1 SGHTA, CDR2 FQGTGA. The sample belongs to a study of blood T cell repertoires in COVID-19. For the study at large: Sites across the United States, Italy and Spain contributed samples from acute and convalescent COVID-19.

This chain uses TRBV7-3 with TRBJ2-5; TRBD2 is a possible D gene (6 bases). Sample: peripheral blood. This TCR was recovered from a woman in her twenties or thirties who had recovered from COVID-19. CDR3 region: CASSLVPGVQETQYF. For the CDR3, the DNA is TGTGCCAGCAGCTTGGTCCCGGGGGTTCAAGAGACCCAGTACTTC.